These 8 T cell receptor beta chains share one sample of origin, sequenced in a study of blood T cell repertoires in COVID-19. Profiled with immunoSEQ multiplex PCR; TCRdb holds only in-frame clones, not every one. The sample contains roughly 150,000 clones, 85% to 90% of which appear only once. What was sequenced was peripheral blood. These receptors all come from a man aged 45 to 65 who had recovered from COVID-19.

The chain links TRBV7-9 to TRBJ1-5; 8 nucleotides line up with TRBD1. After removal of 5 bases from V and 7 bases from J, the junction contained 4 bases not matched to a gene. Germline V gene lookup returns CDR1 SEHNR and CDR2 FQNEAQ (reference sequence). The CDR3 loop spans 13 amino acids. The chain's CDR3 is CASSPTGDQPQHF. Written as DNA, the CDR3 is TGTGCCAGCAGCCCGACAGGGGACCAGCCCCAGCATTTT.

CDR3 sequence reads: CASSEDSPYEQYF. DNA for the CDR3: TGTGCCAGCAGTGAGGACAGCCCCTACGAGCAGTACTTC. The chain carries TRBV2 and TRBJ2-7; D is possibly TRBD1 (6 bases). V dropped 3 bases and J dropped 2 bases, with 8 bases sitting between them. Germline V CDR1 and CDR2: SNHLY, FYNNEI. This CDR3 is 13 amino acids long.

The V and J genes are TRBV1 and TRBJ2-3; the table gives TRBD2 as D, unverified against the DNA. TRBV1 is reported as a pseudogene. The length of the CDR3 is 16 residues. The CDR3 sequence: CTTFKRLADFTDTQYF. Here the CDR3 DNA reads TGCACCACCTTCAAAAGACTAGCGGATTTCACAGATACGCAGTATTTT.

This chain uses TRBV28 with TRBJ2-7, with TRBD1 matching over 7 bases. The CDR3 extends over 15 amino acids. CDR1 MDHEN and CDR2 SYDVKM come from the germline V gene. The J segment lost 4 bases and the V segment lost 3 bases, leaving 9 bases of the junction unmatched. CDR3 DNA: TGTGCCAGCAGTTTTCCCTTGGGACAGAGTTACGAGCAGTACTTC. Residues: CASSFPLGQSYEQYF.

The chain couples TRBV2 to TRBJ2-3, with 9 bases fitting TRBD2. The germline gives CDR1 SNHLY, CDR2 FYNNEI. V shed 4 bases, J shed 1 base, and the junction held 3 bases outside the gene matches. The CDR3 has 15 residues. CDR3 region: CASSGASGGTDTQYF. In DNA, the CDR3 is TGTGCCAGCAGTGGGGCTAGCGGGGGCACAGATACGCAGTATTTT.

The chain joins TRBV11-2 to TRBJ2-1, with 9 bases matching TRBD2. V lost 5 bases, J lost 2 bases, and 4 bases stayed unmatched. This CDR3 contains 15 residues. Germline V lookup: CDR1 SGHAT, CDR2 FQNNGV. CDR3 amino acids: CASSVTSGTYNEQFF. In nucleotides, the CDR3 is TGTGCCAGCAGCGTGACTAGCGGAACCTACAATGAGCAGTTCTTC.

The V call is TRBV4-1, the J call TRBJ2-3, with TRBD1 matching 7 bases. Germline CDR1 and CDR2: MGHRA and YSYEKL. The CDR3 contains 15 residues. Trimming cost V 1 base and J 0 bases; bases outside gene matches: 1. CDR3 coding DNA: TGCGCCAGCAGCCAAGGGGACAGCAGCACAGATACGCAGTATTTT. Amino acid sequence: CASSQGDSSTDTQYF.

The chain links TRBV5-1 to TRBJ1-2; D is undetermined. Germline V gene sequence: CDR1 SGHRS, CDR2 YFSETQ. This CDR3 is built from 14 residues. With 3 bases removed from V and 0 bases from J, the gap between germline ends came to 9 bases. For the CDR3, the DNA is TGCGCCAGCAGCTCCTACGGAGCTAACTATGGCTACACCTTC. Its protein is CASSSYGANYGYTF.